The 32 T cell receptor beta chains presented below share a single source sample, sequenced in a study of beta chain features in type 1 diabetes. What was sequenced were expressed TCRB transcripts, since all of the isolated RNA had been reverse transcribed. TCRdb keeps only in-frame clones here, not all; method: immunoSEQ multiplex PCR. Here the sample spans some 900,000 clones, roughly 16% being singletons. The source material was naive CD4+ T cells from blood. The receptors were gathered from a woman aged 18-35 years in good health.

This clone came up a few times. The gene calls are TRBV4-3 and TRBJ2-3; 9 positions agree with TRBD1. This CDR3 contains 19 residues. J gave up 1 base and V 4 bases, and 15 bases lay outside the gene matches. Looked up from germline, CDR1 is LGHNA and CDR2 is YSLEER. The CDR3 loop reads CASSLRTGASKRGTDTQYF. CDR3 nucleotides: TGCGCCAGCAGCCTCCGGACAGGGGCGAGTAAGCGTGGCACAGATACGCAGTATTTT.

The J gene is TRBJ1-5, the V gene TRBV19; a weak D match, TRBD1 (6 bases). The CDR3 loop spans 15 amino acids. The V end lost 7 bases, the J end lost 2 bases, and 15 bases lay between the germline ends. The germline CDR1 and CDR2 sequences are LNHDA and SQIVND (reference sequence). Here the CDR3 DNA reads TGTGCCAGTACCGAACAGGGAAGGGGCAATCAGCCCCAGCATTTT. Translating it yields CASTEQGRGNQPQHF.

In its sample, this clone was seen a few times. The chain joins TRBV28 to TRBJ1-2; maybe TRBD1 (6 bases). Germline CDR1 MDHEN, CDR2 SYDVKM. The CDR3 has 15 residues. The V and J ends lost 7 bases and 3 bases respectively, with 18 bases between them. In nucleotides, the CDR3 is TGTGCCAGCAACGGTTTTGCACAGGGAGACTATGGCTACACCTTC. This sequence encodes CASNGFAQGDYGYTF.

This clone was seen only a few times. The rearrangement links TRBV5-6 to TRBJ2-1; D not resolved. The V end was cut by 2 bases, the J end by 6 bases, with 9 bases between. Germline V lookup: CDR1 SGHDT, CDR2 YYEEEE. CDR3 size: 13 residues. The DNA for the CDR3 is TGTGCCAGCAGCTTTACTGCTTTCAATGAGCAGTTCTTC. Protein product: CASSFTAFNEQFF.

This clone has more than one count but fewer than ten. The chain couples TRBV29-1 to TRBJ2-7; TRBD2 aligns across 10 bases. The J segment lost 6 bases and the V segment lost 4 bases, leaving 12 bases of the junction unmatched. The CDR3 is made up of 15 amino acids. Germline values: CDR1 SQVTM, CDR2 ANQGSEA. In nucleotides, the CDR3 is TGCAGCGTTGCCAATAGGGACAGGACTAGCGGCGAGCAGTACTTC. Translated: CSVANRDRTSGEQYF.

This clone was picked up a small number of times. The CDR3 sequence: CASSPRAGGNKEKLFF. CDR3 coding DNA: TGTGCCAGCAGCCCCCGTGCAGGGGGCAATAAGGAAAAACTGTTTTTT. The rearrangement links TRBV7-9 to TRBJ1-4; 8 positions agree with TRBD1. The CDR3 is 16 amino acids. V lost 5 bases to trimming and J lost 8 bases; unmatched junction nucleotides: 13. Per germline, CDR1 SEHNR and CDR2 FQNEAQ (reference sequence).

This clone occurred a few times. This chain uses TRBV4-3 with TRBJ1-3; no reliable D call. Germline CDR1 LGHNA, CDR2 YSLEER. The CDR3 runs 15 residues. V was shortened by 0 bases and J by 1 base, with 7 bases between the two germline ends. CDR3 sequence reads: CASSQDLASGNTIYF. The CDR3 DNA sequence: TGCGCCAGCAGCCAAGATCTCGCATCTGGAAACACCATATATTTT.

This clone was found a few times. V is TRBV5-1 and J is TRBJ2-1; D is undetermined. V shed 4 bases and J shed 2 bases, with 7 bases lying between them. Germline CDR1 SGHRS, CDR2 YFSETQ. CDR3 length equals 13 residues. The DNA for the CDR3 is TGCGCCAGCAGCCGTGGGACCTACAATGAGCAGTTCTTC. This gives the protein CASSRGTYNEQFF.

In DNA form, the CDR3 reads TGTGCCAGCAGCTTCTCCTGGGTCATGAACACTGAAGCTTTCTTT. Translating gives CASSFSWVMNTEAFF. The chain employs TRBV7-9 and TRBJ1-1, with no clear D. Germline lookup yields CDR1 SEHNR and CDR2 FQNEAQ (reference sequence). With 3 bases removed from V and 0 bases from J, the gap between germline ends came to 11 bases. The CDR3 covers 15 residues.

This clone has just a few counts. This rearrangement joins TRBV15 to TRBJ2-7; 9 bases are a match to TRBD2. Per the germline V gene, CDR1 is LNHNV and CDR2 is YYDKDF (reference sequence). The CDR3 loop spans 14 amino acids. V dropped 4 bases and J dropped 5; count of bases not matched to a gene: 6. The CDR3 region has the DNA TGTGCCACCAGCAATCAACTAGCGGGCAACGAGCAGTACTTC. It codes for CATSNQLAGNEQYF.

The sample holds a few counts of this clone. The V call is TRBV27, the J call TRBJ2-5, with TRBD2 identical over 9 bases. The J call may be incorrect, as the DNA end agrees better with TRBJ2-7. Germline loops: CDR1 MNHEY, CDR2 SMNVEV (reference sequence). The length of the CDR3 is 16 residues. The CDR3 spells CASSFRVAGVSYEQYF. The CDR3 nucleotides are TGTGCCAGCAGTTTTCGGGTAGCGGGAGTCTCCTACGAGCAGTACTTC.

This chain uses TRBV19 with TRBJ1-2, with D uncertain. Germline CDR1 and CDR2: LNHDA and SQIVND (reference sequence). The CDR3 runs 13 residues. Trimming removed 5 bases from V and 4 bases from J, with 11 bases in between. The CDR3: CASSLGYFYGYTF. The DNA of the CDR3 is TGTGCCAGTAGTCTCGGGTACTTCTATGGCTACACCTTC.

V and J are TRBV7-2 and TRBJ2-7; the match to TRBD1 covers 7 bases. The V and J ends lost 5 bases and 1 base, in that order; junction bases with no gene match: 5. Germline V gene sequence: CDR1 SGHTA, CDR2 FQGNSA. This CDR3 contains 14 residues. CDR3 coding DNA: TGTGCCAGCAGCCTCGGGACAGAATCCTACGAGCAGTACTTC. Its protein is CASSLGTESYEQYF.

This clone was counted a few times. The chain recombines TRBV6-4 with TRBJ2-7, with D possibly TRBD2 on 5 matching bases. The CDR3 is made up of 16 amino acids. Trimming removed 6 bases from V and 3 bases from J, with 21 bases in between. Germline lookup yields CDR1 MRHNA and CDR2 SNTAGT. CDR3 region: CASRTHPEREYYEQYF. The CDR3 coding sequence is TGTGCCAGCAGGACGCACCCGGAGAGGGAGTACTACGAGCAGTACTTC.

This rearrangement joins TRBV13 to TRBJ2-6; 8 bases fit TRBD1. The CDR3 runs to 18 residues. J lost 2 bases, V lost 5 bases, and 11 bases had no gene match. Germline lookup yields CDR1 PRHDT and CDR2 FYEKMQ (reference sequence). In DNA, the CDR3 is TGTGCCAGCAGCCAAGACGGGACAGGCGGCCCTGGGGCCAACGTCCTGACTTTC. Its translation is CASSQDGTGGPGANVLTF.

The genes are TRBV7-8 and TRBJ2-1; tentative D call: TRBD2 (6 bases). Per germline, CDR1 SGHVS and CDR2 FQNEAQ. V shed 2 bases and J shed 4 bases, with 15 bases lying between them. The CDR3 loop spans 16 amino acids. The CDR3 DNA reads TGTGCCAGCAGCTTAACGCGGGATCAACTATACAATGAGCAGTTCTTC. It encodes CASSLTRDQLYNEQFF.

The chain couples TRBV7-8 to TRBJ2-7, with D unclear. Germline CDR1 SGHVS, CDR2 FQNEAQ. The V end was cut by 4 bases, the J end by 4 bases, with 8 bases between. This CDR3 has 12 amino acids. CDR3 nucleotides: TGTGCCAGCAGCTCAGTACTTTACGAGCAGTACTTC. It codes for CASSSVLYEQYF.

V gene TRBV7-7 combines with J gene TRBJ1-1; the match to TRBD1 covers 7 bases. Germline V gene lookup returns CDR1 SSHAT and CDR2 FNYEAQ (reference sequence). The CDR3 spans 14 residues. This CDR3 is CAFPPGQHNTEAFF. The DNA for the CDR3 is TGTGCTTTCCCTCCGGGACAGCATAACACTGAAGCTTTCTTT.

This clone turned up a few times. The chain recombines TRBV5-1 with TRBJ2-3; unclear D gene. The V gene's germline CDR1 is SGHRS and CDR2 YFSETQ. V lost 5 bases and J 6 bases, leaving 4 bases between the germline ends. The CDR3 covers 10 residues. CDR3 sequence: CASRGDTQYF. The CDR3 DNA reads TGCGCCAGCAGAGGTGATACGCAGTATTTT.

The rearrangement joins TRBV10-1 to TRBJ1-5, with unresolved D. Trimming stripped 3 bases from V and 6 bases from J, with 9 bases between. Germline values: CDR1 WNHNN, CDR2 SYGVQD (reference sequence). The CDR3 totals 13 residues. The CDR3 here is CASSESTVQPQHF. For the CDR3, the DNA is TGCGCCAGCAGTGAAAGTACGGTTCAGCCCCAGCATTTT.

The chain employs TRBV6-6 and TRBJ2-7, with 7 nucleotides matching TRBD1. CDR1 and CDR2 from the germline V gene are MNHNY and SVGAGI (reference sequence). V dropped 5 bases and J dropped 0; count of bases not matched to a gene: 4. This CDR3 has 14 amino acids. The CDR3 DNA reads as TGTGCCAGCAGTAGGACAGGCCGCTCCTACGAGCAGTACTTC. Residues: CASSRTGRSYEQYF.

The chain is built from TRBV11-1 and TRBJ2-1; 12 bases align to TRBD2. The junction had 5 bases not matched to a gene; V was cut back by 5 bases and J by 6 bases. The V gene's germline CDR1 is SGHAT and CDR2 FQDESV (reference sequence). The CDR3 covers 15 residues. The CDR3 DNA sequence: TGTGCCAGCAGCCCCAGGACTAGCGGGGTCAATGAGCAGTTCTTC. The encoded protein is CASSPRTSGVNEQFF.

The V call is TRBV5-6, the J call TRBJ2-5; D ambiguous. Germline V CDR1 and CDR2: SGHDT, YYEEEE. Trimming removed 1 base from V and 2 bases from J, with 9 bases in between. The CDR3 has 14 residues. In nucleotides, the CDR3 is TGTGCCAGCAGCTTGTCCGTGAAACAAGAGACCCAGTACTTC. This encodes CASSLSVKQETQYF.

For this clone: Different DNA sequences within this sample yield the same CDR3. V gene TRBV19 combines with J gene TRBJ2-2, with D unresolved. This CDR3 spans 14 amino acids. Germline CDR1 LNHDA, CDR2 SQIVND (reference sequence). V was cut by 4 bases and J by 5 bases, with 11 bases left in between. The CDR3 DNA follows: TGTGCCAGTAGTAAGGGCGCAAGGACCGGGGAGCTGTTTTTT. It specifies CASSKGARTGELFF. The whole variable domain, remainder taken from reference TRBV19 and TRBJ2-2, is DGGITQSPKYLFRKEGQNVTLSCEQNLNHDAMYWYRQDPGQGLRLIYYSQIVNDFQKGDIAEGYSVSREKKESFPLTVTSAQKNPTAFYLCASSKGARTGELFFGEGSRLTVL.

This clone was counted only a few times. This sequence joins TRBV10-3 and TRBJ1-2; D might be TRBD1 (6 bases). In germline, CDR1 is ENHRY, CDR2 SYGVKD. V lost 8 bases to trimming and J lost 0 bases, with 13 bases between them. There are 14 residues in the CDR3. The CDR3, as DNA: TGTGCCATCTCGTCCACAGGGACTAACTATGGCTACACCTTC. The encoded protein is CAISSTGTNYGYTF.

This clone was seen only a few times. In DNA, the CDR3 is TGTGCCAGCAGCTTAAGGCCCTCAGCGGTCGATGAGCAGTTCTTC. It translates to CASSLRPSAVDEQFF. The chain employs TRBV7-6 and TRBJ2-1; TRBD2 is a possible D gene (5 bases). CDR3 length: 15 amino acids. The germline gives CDR1 SGHVS, CDR2 FNYEAQ. Trimming took off 2 bases at V and 8 bases at J, with 16 bases between the two ends.

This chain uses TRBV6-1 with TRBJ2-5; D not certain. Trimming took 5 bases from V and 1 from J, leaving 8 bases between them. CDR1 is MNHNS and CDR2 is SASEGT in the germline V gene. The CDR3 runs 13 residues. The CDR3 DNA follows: TGTGCCAGCAGTAGGGCACGCCAAGAGACCCAGTACTTC. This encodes CASSRARQETQYF.

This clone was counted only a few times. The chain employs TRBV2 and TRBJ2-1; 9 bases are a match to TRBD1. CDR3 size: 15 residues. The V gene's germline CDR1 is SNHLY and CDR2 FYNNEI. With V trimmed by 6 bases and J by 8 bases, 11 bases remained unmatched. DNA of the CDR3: TGTGCCAGCAGGCCTGGGACAGGGAGTTTGCATGAGCAGTTCTTC. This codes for CASRPGTGSLHEQFF. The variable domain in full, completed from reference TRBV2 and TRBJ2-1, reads EPEVTQTPSHQVTQMGQEVILRCVPISNHLYFYWYRQILGQKVEFLVSFYNNEISEKSEIFDDQFSVERPDGSNFTLKIRSTKLEDSAMYFCASRPGTGSLHEQFFGPGTRLTVL.

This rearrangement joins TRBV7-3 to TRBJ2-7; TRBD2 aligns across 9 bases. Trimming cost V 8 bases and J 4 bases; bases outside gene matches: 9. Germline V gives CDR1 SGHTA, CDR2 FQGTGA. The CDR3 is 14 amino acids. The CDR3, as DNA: TGTGCCAGCCCCCGGACTAGCGCAATGTACGAGCAGTACTTC. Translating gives CASPRTSAMYEQYF. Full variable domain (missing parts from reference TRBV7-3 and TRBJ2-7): GAGVSQTPSNKVTEKGKYVELRCDPISGHTALYWYRQSLGQGPEFLIYFQGTGAADDSGLPNDRFFAVRPEGSVSTLKIQRTERGDSAVYLCASPRTSAMYEQYFGPGTRLTVT.

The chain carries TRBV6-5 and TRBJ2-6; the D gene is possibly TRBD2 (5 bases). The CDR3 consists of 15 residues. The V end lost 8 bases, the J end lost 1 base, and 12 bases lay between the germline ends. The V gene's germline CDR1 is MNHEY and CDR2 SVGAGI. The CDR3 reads CASARRGSGANVLTF. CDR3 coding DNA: TGTGCCAGCGCGCGTCGGGGATCTGGGGCCAACGTCCTGACTTTC.

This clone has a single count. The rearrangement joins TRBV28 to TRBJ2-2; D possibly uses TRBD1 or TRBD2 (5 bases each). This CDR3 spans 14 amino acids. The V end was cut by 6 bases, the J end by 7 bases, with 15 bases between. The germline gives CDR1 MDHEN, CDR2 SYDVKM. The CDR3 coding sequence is TGTGCCAGCAGATCCGGGACCGCTGGCGGGGAGCTGTTTTTT. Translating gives CASRSGTAGGELFF.

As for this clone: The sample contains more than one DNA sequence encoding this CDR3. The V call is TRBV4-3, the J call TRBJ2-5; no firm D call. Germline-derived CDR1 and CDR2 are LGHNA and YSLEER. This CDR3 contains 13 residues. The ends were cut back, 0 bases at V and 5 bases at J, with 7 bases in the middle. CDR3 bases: TGCGCCAGCAGCCAAGATCAAGGGGAGACCCAGTACTTC. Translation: CASSQDQGETQYF.